This T cell receptor beta chain was sequenced for a study of T cells after somatic rescue of genetic block. Clones were read by immunoSEQ multiplex PCR, and TCRdb kept only the in-frame ones, dropping some. The table lists about 10,000 clones, around 69% of them singletons. What was sequenced was peripheral blood mononuclear cells (PBMCs). The sequence derives from a boy aged 5-17 years.

The CDR3 spells CASSQQGYEQYF. In DNA, the CDR3 is TGTGCCAGCAGCCAACAGGGATACGAGCAGTACTTC. The J gene is TRBJ2-7, the V gene TRBV7-9; a possible D gene is TRBD1 (6 bases). In germline, CDR1 is SEHNR, CDR2 FQNEAQ (reference sequence). The CDR3 covers 12 residues. Trimming pared 5 bases from V and 4 bases from J, leaving 9 bases between.